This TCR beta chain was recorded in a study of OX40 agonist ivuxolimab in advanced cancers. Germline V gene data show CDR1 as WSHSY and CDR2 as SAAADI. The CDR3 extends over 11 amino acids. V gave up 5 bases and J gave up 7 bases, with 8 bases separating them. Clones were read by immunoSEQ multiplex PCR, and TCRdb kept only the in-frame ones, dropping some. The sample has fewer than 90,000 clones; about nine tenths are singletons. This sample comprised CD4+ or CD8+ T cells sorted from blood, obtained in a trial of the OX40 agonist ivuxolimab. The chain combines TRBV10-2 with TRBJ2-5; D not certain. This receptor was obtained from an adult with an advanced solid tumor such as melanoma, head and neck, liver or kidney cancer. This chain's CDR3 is CASSRSRTQYF. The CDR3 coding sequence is TGCGCCAGCAGTAGGTCACGGACCCAGTACTTC.